The TCR beta chain under discussion was sequenced for a study of T cell repertoires in cytomegalovirus infection. TCRdb redid the calling of the reads with MiXCR, one entry per CDR3 protein. The sample includes about 110,000 distinct CDR3 sequences, under 55% seen only once; the top ten take roughly 74%. V was pared by 3 bases and J by 3 bases, with 13 bases between. CDR1 SGHRS and CDR2 YFSETQ come from the germline V gene. The CDR3 runs 14 residues. This clonotype was seen repeatedly, ten times or more. The antigen is unknown. The chain combines TRBV5-1 with TRBJ2-7; TRBD2 is a possible D gene (6 bases). The source was CD8+ T cells from cultured PBMCs, collected from culture after CMV antigen stimulation. This sequence originates from a human donor in good health (CMV status not recorded). Some clones in this sample may be carry-over from other donors' samples. CDR3 in amino acids: CASSSGDGYYEQYF. DNA for the CDR3: TGCGCCAGCAGCTCGGGGGACGGATACTACGAGCAGTACTTC.